The 20 T cell receptor beta chains below all came from one sample that was sequenced in a study of post-analysis software for immune sequencing data. Each TCR beta cDNA library carried unique molecular identifiers. TCRdb fed the PCR reads into MiXCR, producing one record per CDR3 protein. The sample shows under 650,000 distinct CDR3 sequences, about 40% of them seen only once. Study observations and caveats: TRBV5-6, TRBV5-1 and TRBV20-1 belonged to a set of a few TRBV segments that were more frequent in patients than controls.

No antigen has been assigned to these receptors. Sequencing was performed on blood. Receptors were obtained from a girl aged 10-17 years with multiple sclerosis.

As for this clonotype: The junction differs from germline at one of its ends, possibly a read error. This rearrangement joins TRBV7-8 to TRBJ2-3, with 7 nucleotides matching TRBD2. Germline V gene sequence: CDR1 SGHVS, CDR2 FQNEAQ. CDR3 length equals 13 residues. The CDR3 nucleotides read TGTGCCAGCAGATTAGTGGGGGGGGATACGCAGTATTTT. This translates into CASRLVGGDTQYF.

A few counts support this clonotype. V and J are TRBV20-1 and TRBJ1-2, with D tentatively TRBD1 (5 bases). The V gene lost 3 bases and the J gene lost 8 bases, with 16 bases spanning the gap. Germline V gives CDR1 DFQATT, CDR2 SNEGSKA (reference sequence). This CDR3 region has 13 residues. The chain's CDR3 is CSASLYRFGGYTF. CDR3 bases: TGCAGTGCTAGCCTCTACAGGTTCGGCGGCTACACCTTC.

Turning to this clonotype: Mismatch with germline at one junction end may stem from a read error. The genes are TRBV7-9 and TRBJ2-1, with 8 bases fitting TRBD2. The germline V gene has CDR1 SEHNR and CDR2 FQNEAQ (reference sequence). The CDR3 is made up of 16 amino acids. The CDR3 sequence is CANSRRLAGPYNEQFF. The CDR3 region has the DNA TGTGCCAACAGCCGCAGGCTAGCGGGTCCCTACAATGAGCAGTTCTTC.

This chain uses TRBV12-3 or TRBV12-4 with TRBJ2-1; 9 bases align to TRBD2. The CDR3 covers 14 residues. The trim removed 3 bases at V and 9 bases at J, leaving 6 bases unmatched. CDR3 residues: CASSFLAGMGEQFF. CDR3 DNA sequence: TGTGCCAGCAGTTTTCTAGCGGGGATGGGTGAGCAGTTCTTC.

The CDR3 loop reads CASSYPSGGPTDTQYF. DNA for the CDR3: TGTGCCAGCAGCTACCCTAGCGGGGGGCCGACAGATACGCAGTATTTT. V usage is TRBV6-5 and J usage is TRBJ2-3; TRBD2 aligns across 11 bases. The germline CDR1 and CDR2 sequences are MNHEY and SVGAGI. The CDR3 length is 16 residues. The V gene end was trimmed by 6 bases and the J gene end by 3 bases; junction bases not matched to a gene: 8.

The V and J genes are TRBV5-1 and TRBJ2-3; the match to TRBD2 covers 9 bases. V dropped 2 bases and J dropped 5; count of bases not matched to a gene: 12. CDR3 length: 17 residues. Germline V gene sequence: CDR1 SGHRS, CDR2 YFSETQ. CDR3 region: CASSLGGGARIRDTQYF. As DNA, the CDR3 is TGCGCCAGCAGCTTAGGCGGGGGGGCCCGGATTCGAGATACGCAGTATTTT.

CDR3: CASSLKTEAFF. The DNA of the CDR3 is TGTGCCAGCAGTTTAAAGACTGAAGCTTTCTTT. The V call is TRBV12-3 or TRBV12-4, the J call TRBJ1-1; D unclear. With 2 bases removed from V and 5 bases from J, the gap between germline ends came to 3 bases. There are 11 residues in the CDR3.

This clonotype has a handful of counts. V gene TRBV5-1 combines with J gene TRBJ2-3; D is perhaps TRBD2 (5 bases). V was shortened by 4 bases and J by 0 bases, with 9 bases between the two germline ends. The CDR3 is made up of 14 amino acids. CDR1 SGHRS and CDR2 YFSETQ come from the germline V gene. The CDR3: CASSVGLSTDTQYF. The CDR3 DNA reads TGCGCCAGCAGCGTCGGACTGAGCACAGATACGCAGTATTTT.

This clonotype has more than one count but fewer than ten. V and J are TRBV7-9 and TRBJ2-4; D could derive from TRBD1 or TRBD2 (5 bases each). The J call may be faulty, since TRBJ2-7 better matches the DNA end. Germline CDR1 reads SEHNR; CDR2 reads FQNEAQ (reference sequence). The CDR3 extends over 15 amino acids. The CDR3 DNA follows: TGTGCCAGCAGCTTAGGGACAAGAGGACTCTACGAGCAGTACTTC. Translation: CASSLGTRGLYEQYF.

This clonotype was seen a handful of times. The chain is built from TRBV9 and TRBJ2-3; 11 bases line up with TRBD2. The CDR3 loop spans 14 amino acids. In germline, CDR1 is SGDLS, CDR2 YYNGEE. With 2 bases clipped from V and 9 bases from J, the junction kept 5 bases outside the gene matches. The CDR3 spells CASSVLAGGGTQYF. In DNA, the CDR3 is TGTGCCAGCAGCGTGCTAGCGGGAGGCGGAACGCAGTATTTT.

The rearrangement joins TRBV5-5 to TRBJ1-1; D perhaps matches TRBD1 (5 bases). The germline CDR1 and CDR2 sequences are SGHKS and YYEKEE (reference sequence). This CDR3 has 12 amino acids. Trimming removed 1 base from V and 9 bases from J, with 10 bases in between. CDR3 amino acids: CASSLMTDQAFF. CDR3 DNA: TGTGCCAGCAGCTTGATGACAGACCAAGCTTTCTTT.

The DNA for the CDR3 is TGTGCCAGCAGTGGGGCAGAAAACATTCAGTACTTC. It translates to CASSGAENIQYF. This chain connects TRBV11-3 to TRBJ2-4; D may be TRBD1 (5 bases). Looked up from germline, CDR1 is SGHNT and CDR2 is YENEEA. V dropped 6 bases and J dropped 5 bases, with 8 bases sitting between them. The CDR3 is 12 amino acids.

This clonotype was detected only a few times. The rearrangement links TRBV28 to TRBJ1-1; D gene ambiguous. The V gene lost 7 bases and the J gene lost 1 base, with 13 bases spanning the gap. Germline V gene data show CDR1 as MDHEN and CDR2 as SYDVKM. The CDR3 spans 14 residues. The CDR3 loop is CASKGRVGNTEAFF. CDR3 DNA sequence: TGTGCCAGCAAAGGGAGGGTGGGGAACACTGAAGCTTTCTTT.

The rearrangement links TRBV20-1 to TRBJ2-3, with 8 bases that match TRBD2. Germline assignment: CDR1 DFQATT and CDR2 SNEGSKA (reference sequence). There are 14 residues in the CDR3. V shed 1 base, J shed 1 base, and the junction held 1 base outside the gene matches. CDR3 region: CSARVSGGTDTQYF. DNA for the CDR3: TGCAGTGCTAGAGTTAGCGGGGGCACAGATACGCAGTATTTT.

Turning to this clonotype: The junction shows a germline mismatch at one end, possibly a read error. The chain has TRBV3-1 and TRBJ2-3, with 9 bases matching TRBD2. CDR1 is LGHDT and CDR2 is YNNKEL in the germline V gene (reference sequence). This CDR3 is 17 amino acids long. The CDR3 bases are TGTGCCAGCAGCCAAGGCGGGAGGGCGAAAATCACAGGTACGCAGTATTTT. Residues: CASSQGGRAKITGTQYF.

The chain carries TRBV4-1 and TRBJ1-4, with a weak D call TRBD1 (6 bases). Germline CDR1 and CDR2: MGHRA and YSYEKL. The CDR3 loop spans 18 amino acids. The V end was cut by 0 bases, the J end by 0 bases, with 14 bases between. CDR3: CASSQDYGGPSTNEKLFF. The CDR3 nucleotides read TGCGCCAGCAGCCAAGATTATGGGGGGCCATCAACTAATGAAAAACTGTTTTTT.

This clonotype was seen a few times. CDR3 DNA: TGTGCCAGCAGGGACGCGGGATATGAGCAGTACTTC. Translating it yields CASRDAGYEQYF. V and J are TRBV7-2 and TRBJ2-7, with D tentatively TRBD2 (6 bases). Germline V gene data show CDR1 as SGHTA and CDR2 as FQGNSA. There are 12 residues in the CDR3. Trimming shortened V by 6 bases and J by 7 bases, and 13 bases separated the two germline ends.

This chain joins TRBV20-1 and TRBJ2-3; 9 bases match TRBD1. The CDR3 sequence is 15 residues long. The ends lost 3 bases at V and 5 bases at J; junction bases unmatched: 9. CDR1 is DFQATT, CDR2 SNEGSKA, per germline (reference sequence). The DNA of the CDR3 is TGCAGTGCTAGGTTACCGGGACAGGGAGGAGATACGCAGTATTTT. Its translation is CSARLPGQGGDTQYF.

Turning to this clonotype: One end of the junction is discordant with germline, which a read error may explain. This chain links TRBV20-1 with TRBJ2-6, with D possibly matching TRBD1 (5 bases). The CDR3 is made up of 13 amino acids. The V gene's germline CDR1 is DFQATT and CDR2 SNEGSKA (reference sequence). The CDR3 spells CSAQKAGADVLTF. The DNA for the CDR3 is TGCAGCGCCCAAAAGGCTGGGGCCGACGTCCTGACTTTC.

The chain has TRBV6-6 and TRBJ2-5, with D perhaps being TRBD1 or TRBD2 (5 bases each). Germline V gives CDR1 MNHNY, CDR2 SVGAGI (reference sequence). Trimming left V 2 bases short and J 2 bases short, with 15 bases between. CDR3 size: 16 residues. As DNA, the CDR3 is TGTGCCAGCAGTTACCTCTCGGGACGCCCTCAAGAGACCCAGTACTTC. It yields the protein CASSYLSGRPQETQYF.